The 30 T cell receptor beta chains given below trace back to one sample, sequenced in a study of Ad26.COV2.S vaccination and SARS-CoV-2 variants. TCRdb keeps only in-frame clones here, not all; method: immunoSEQ multiplex PCR. The table shows about 450,000 clones, with nearly 90% occurring only once. Stated treatment: approximately 18 received Ad26.COV2.S at low or high dose, single or two shots; 5 received placebo; per-sample allocation not given. Repertoires come from day 63 after the first vaccine or placebo injection. Sample: peripheral blood, taken in a trial of Ad26.COV2.S vaccine versus placebo. These receptors were taken from a person between 18 and 59 years old who received the Ad26.COV2.S COVID-19 vaccine or a placebo.

V gene TRBV7-2 combines with J gene TRBJ2-7, with 7 nucleotides matching TRBD1. Germline V gene lookup returns CDR1 SGHTA and CDR2 FQGNSA. This CDR3 region has 14 residues. Germline trimming cut 2 bases from V and 2 bases from J; bases unmatched to any gene: 3. DNA for the CDR3: TGTGCCAGCAGCTTAAGGACAGGACCCTACGAGCAGTACGTC. Residues: CASSLRTGPYEQYV.

This rearrangement joins TRBV5-1 to TRBJ2-1, with 12 bases fitting TRBD2. V gave up 0 bases and J gave up 6 bases; unmatched junction bases: 7. Germline-derived CDR1 and CDR2 are SGHRS and YFSETQ. The CDR3 is 17 residues long. DNA of the CDR3: TGCGCCAGCAGCTTGGTTGTCCGGACTAGCGGGGCCAATGAGCAGTTCTTC. As protein: CASSLVVRTSGANEQFF.

The chain has TRBV19 and TRBJ1-1, with 7 bases aligning to TRBD1. Per germline, CDR1 LNHDA and CDR2 SQIVND (reference sequence). The CDR3 loop spans 14 amino acids. V was pared by 6 bases and J by 4 bases, with 8 bases of the junction left unmatched. CDR3 bases: TGTGCCAGTAGCCGAGGGGGCTCTAGCACTGAAGCTTTCTTT. This gives the protein CASSRGGSSTEAFF.

V usage is TRBV7-6 and J usage is TRBJ1-6, with no clear D. V was trimmed by 5 bases and J by 7 bases, leaving 12 bases between them. Per the germline V gene, CDR1 is SGHVS and CDR2 is FNYEAQ. The CDR3 is 14 amino acids. In DNA, the CDR3 is TGTGCCAGCAGCCTGACATTGGGAAATTCACCCCTCCACTTT. This gives the protein CASSLTLGNSPLHF.

This chain joins TRBV11-1 and TRBJ1-1; D not certain. The CDR3 totals 16 residues. Trimming took 4 bases from V and 5 from J, leaving 20 bases between them. CDR1 and CDR2 from the germline V gene are SGHAT and FQDESV (reference sequence). The chain's CDR3 is CASSSDRFSPSTEAFF. The CDR3 DNA follows: TGTGCCAGCAGCTCGGACCGTTTCTCCCCTTCGACTGAAGCTTTCTTT.

The chain employs TRBV6-5 and TRBJ2-7; D perhaps matches TRBD2 (5 bases). Germline CDR1 and CDR2: MNHEY and SVGAGI. The CDR3 runs to 14 residues. In DNA form, the CDR3 reads TGTGCATCCAATGGTGGGGTCGGGACCTACGAGCAGTACGTC. Amino acids: CASNGGVGTYEQYV.

This chain connects TRBV11-2 to TRBJ2-1; 7 nucleotides line up with TRBD1. V gave up 2 bases and J gave up 4 bases; unmatched junction bases: 17. Germline V gene data show CDR1 as SGHAT and CDR2 as FQNNGV. CDR3 size: 19 residues. The CDR3 sequence: CASSLRQGIYLSPYNEQFF. CDR3 bases: TGTGCCAGCAGCTTAAGACAGGGTATCTACTTGTCCCCGTACAATGAGCAGTTCTTC.

The V and J genes are TRBV4-2 and TRBJ1-4, with D hard to call. The V end lost 4 bases, the J end lost 0 bases, and 6 bases lay between the germline ends. The germline gives CDR1 LGHNA, CDR2 YNFKEQ. CDR3 size: 14 residues. The CDR3 DNA sequence: TGTGCCAGCAGCCCCACATCAACTAATGAAAAACTGTTTTTT. Translated: CASSPTSTNEKLFF.

The rearrangement links TRBV19 to TRBJ2-5, with 7 bases aligning to TRBD1. CDR1 is LNHDA, CDR2 SQIVND, per germline (reference sequence). This CDR3 is built from 14 residues. J was trimmed by 5 bases and V by 5 bases; bases with no gene match: 8. The CDR3 DNA sequence: TGTGCCAGTAGTGCTCAGGACAGGAGGGAGACCCAGTACTTC. It translates to CASSAQDRRETQYF. Variable domain in full (rest from reference TRBV19 and TRBJ2-5): DGGITQSPKYLFRKEGQNVTLSCEQNLNHDAMYWYRQDPGQGLRLIYYSQIVNDFQKGDIAEGYSVSREKKESFPLTVTSAQKNPTAFYLCASSAQDRRETQYFGPGTRLLVL.

The DNA for the CDR3 is TGTGCCAGCAGCTCCTACAGGGGCCACTACAATGAGCAGTTCTTC. The encoded protein is CASSSYRGHYNEQFF. The gene calls are TRBV7-2 and TRBJ2-1; 7 bases agree with TRBD1. The CDR3 sequence is 15 residues long. V lost 4 bases to trimming and J lost 3 bases; unmatched junction nucleotides: 6. Germline CDR1 is SGHTA and CDR2 is FQGNSA.

The rearrangement joins TRBV5-1 to TRBJ2-5; 7 bases fit TRBD1. Per the germline V gene, CDR1 is SGHRS and CDR2 is YFSETQ. J was trimmed by 5 bases and V by 2 bases; bases with no gene match: 9. This CDR3 spans 15 amino acids. CDR3 amino acids: CASSFGTALFETQYF. CDR3 nucleotide sequence: TGCGCCAGCAGCTTCGGGACAGCCTTGTTCGAGACCCAGTACTTC. Complete variable domain (other parts from reference TRBV5-1 and TRBJ2-5): KAGVTQTPRYLIKTRGQQVTLSCSPISGHRSVSWYQQTPGQGLQFLFEYFSETQRNKGNFPGRFSGRQFSNSRSEMNVSTLELGDSALYLCASSFGTALFETQYFGPGTRLLVL.

The CDR3 protein is CAWSAPGQGEQYV. CDR3 coding DNA: TGTGCCTGGAGTGCACCGGGACAGGGGGAGCAGTACGTC. J is TRBJ2-7 and V is TRBV30; 10 bases map to TRBD1. Germline V gene sequence: CDR1 GTSNPN, CDR2 SVGIG (reference sequence). This CDR3 spans 13 amino acids. V shed 1 base, J shed 7 bases, and the junction held 4 bases outside the gene matches.

This chain links TRBV5-1 with TRBJ2-3; D is unclear. The CDR3 length is 14 residues. Germline V CDR1 and CDR2: SGHRS, YFSETQ. V lost 2 bases to trimming and J lost 2 bases, with 9 bases between them. Here the CDR3 reads CASSFLTLTDTQYF. The CDR3 bases are TGCGCCAGCAGCTTTCTGACGCTCACAGATACGCAGTATTTT.

This rearrangement joins TRBV5-5 to TRBJ1-2; D is undetermined. V was clipped by 4 bases and J by 4 bases, with 11 bases between them. CDR1 is SGHKS and CDR2 is YYEKEE in the germline V gene (reference sequence). CDR3 length: 13 amino acids. The CDR3 spells CASSASNGYGYTF. In DNA form, the CDR3 reads TGTGCCAGCAGCGCTAGCAACGGCTATGGCTACACCTTC.

The V and J genes are TRBV28 and TRBJ2-3; weak D call: TRBD1 (6 bases). This CDR3 has 15 residues. Germline V gives CDR1 MDHEN, CDR2 SYDVKM. V was pared by 9 bases and J by 1 base, with 17 bases between. CDR3 DNA: TGTGCCAGTCAGAGGGGGTTGGGGCGCACAGATACGCAGTATTTT. Translation gives CASQRGLGRTDTQYF.

V is TRBV7-2 and J is TRBJ2-2; D gene uncertain. Trimming took off 2 bases at V and 8 bases at J, with 9 bases between the two ends. CDR1 and CDR2 (germline): SGHTA, FQGNSA. The length of the CDR3 is 13 residues. The DNA of the CDR3 is TGTGCCAGCAGCTTAATGCTGGAAGGGGAGCTGTTTTTT. Amino acid sequence: CASSLMLEGELFF. The variable domain in full, with the rest retrieved from reference TRBV7-2 and TRBJ2-2, is GAGVSQSPSNKVTEKGKDVELRCDPISGHTALYWYRQSLGQGLEFLIYFQGNSAPDKSGLPSDRFSAERTGGSVSTLTIQRTQQEDSAVYLCASSLMLEGELFFGEGSRLTVL.

DNA of the CDR3: TGTGCCAGCCTACTATCGTTCAGTGAGCAGTTCTTC. Translation: CASLLSFSEQFF. V usage is TRBV2 and J usage is TRBJ2-1, with no clear D. CDR1 is SNHLY, CDR2 FYNNEI, per germline. V was cut by 8 bases and J by 9 bases, with 14 bases left in between. The CDR3 contains 12 residues.

V is TRBV28 and J is TRBJ1-3, with D possibly matching TRBD1 (5 bases). The germline gives CDR1 MDHEN, CDR2 SYDVKM. CDR3 length: 17 amino acids. Trimming took 9 bases from V and 4 from J, leaving 25 bases between them. The chain's CDR3 is CASRPGWGRAKGNTIYF. In nucleotides, the CDR3 is TGTGCCAGTCGACCTGGGTGGGGCAGGGCTAAAGGAAACACCATATATTTT.

The chain carries TRBV9 and TRBJ2-1; D is perhaps TRBD1 or TRBD2 (5 bases each). V was clipped by 6 bases and J by 0 bases, with 10 bases between them. The CDR3 totals 14 residues. CDR1 is SGDLS, CDR2 YYNGEE, per germline. The DNA for the CDR3 is TGTGCCAGCACGTCAGGGAGCTCCTACAATGAGCAGTTCTTC. Translation: CASTSGSSYNEQFF. The whole variable domain, filled in from reference TRBV9 and TRBJ2-1, reads DSGVTQTPKHLITATGQRVTLRCSPRSGDLSVYWYQQSLDQGLQFLIQYYNGEERAKGNILERFSAQQFPDLHSELNLSSLELGDSALYFCASTSGSSYNEQFFGPGTRLTVL.

The chain recombines TRBV4-3 with TRBJ1-4, with a weak D call TRBD1 (5 bases). Germline-derived CDR1 and CDR2 are LGHNA and YSLEER. The ends were cut back, 4 bases at V and 6 bases at J, with 18 bases in the middle. CDR3 size: 16 residues. CDR3 sequence reads: CASSLGRRGGDEKLFF. CDR3 DNA sequence: TGCGCCAGCAGCCTTGGTAGGCGCGGGGGAGATGAAAAACTGTTTTTT.

The rearrangement links TRBV28 to TRBJ1-2; D gene unclear. Germline V lookup: CDR1 MDHEN, CDR2 SYDVKM. V shed 3 bases and J shed 0 bases, with 11 bases lying between them. The length of the CDR3 is 15 residues. The CDR3 DNA reads as TGTGCCAGCAGTTTCCGCAATTGGGCTAACTATGGCTACACCTTC. Residues: CASSFRNWANYGYTF.

The rearrangement joins TRBV4-3 to TRBJ2-1; TRBD2 matches at 8 bases. V dropped 0 bases and J dropped 5; count of bases not matched to a gene: 6. The CDR3 has 16 amino acids. Per germline, CDR1 LGHNA and CDR2 YSLEER. The CDR3 sequence: CASSQDGPAGDNEQFF. The DNA of the CDR3 is TGCGCCAGCAGCCAAGACGGACCAGCGGGGGACAATGAGCAGTTCTTC.

The rearrangement joins TRBV4-3 to TRBJ2-3; tentative D call: TRBD2 (6 bases). CDR1 and CDR2 from the germline V gene are LGHNA and YSLEER. This CDR3 is 17 amino acids long. V lost 4 bases to trimming and J lost 0 bases, with 17 bases between them. As DNA, the CDR3 is TGCGCCAGCAGCCGATCGGGACGGGGGAGTAGCACAGATACGCAGTATTTT. It yields the protein CASSRSGRGSSTDTQYF.

This clone was found once. The rearrangement joins TRBV11-3 to TRBJ2-3, with 10 bases identical to TRBD2. The CDR3 covers 13 residues. Germline V CDR1 and CDR2: SGHNT, YENEEA. Trimming removed 5 bases from V and 5 bases from J; junction bases left unmatched: 1. DNA for the CDR3: TGTGCCAGCAGCCGACTAGCGGGAGATACGCAGTATTTT. Its protein product is CASSRLAGDTQYF.

On this clone itself: Other DNA sequences in the sample encode the same CDR3. This sequence joins TRBV11-3 and TRBJ2-5, with 7 bases fitting TRBD1. Germline CDR1 is SGHNT and CDR2 is YENEEA. The CDR3 covers 14 residues. Losses at the gene ends were 5 bases for V and 5 bases for J; bases not matched to a gene: 8. Here the CDR3 reads CASSLRGLGETQYF. In DNA form, the CDR3 reads TGTGCCAGCAGCCTCAGGGGGTTGGGGGAGACCCAGTACTTC.

This chain uses TRBV28 with TRBJ2-2; D is possibly TRBD1 or TRBD2 (6 bases each). CDR1 MDHEN and CDR2 SYDVKM come from the germline V gene. V gave up 2 bases and J gave up 2 bases, with 18 bases separating them. There are 18 residues in the CDR3. Written as DNA, the CDR3 is TGTGCCAGCAGTTTAAAGAGGCTAGGGGGGCGAAACACCGGGGAGCTGTTTTTT. Translating gives CASSLKRLGGRNTGELFF.

This chain uses TRBV5-1 with TRBJ2-1, with 8 nucleotides matching TRBD2. J gave up 7 bases and V 1 base, and 7 bases lay outside the gene matches. This CDR3 comprises 15 residues. The germline gives CDR1 SGHRS, CDR2 YFSETQ. The DNA of the CDR3 is TGCGCCAGCAGCTTGTACAGCGGGAGTGAGAATGAGCAGTTCTTC. Encoded protein: CASSLYSGSENEQFF.

V and J are TRBV6-5 and TRBJ2-7; tentative D call: TRBD1 (6 bases). Germline lookup yields CDR1 MNHEY and CDR2 SVGAGI. V gave up 6 bases and J gave up 4 bases, with 13 bases separating them. The CDR3 is 13 amino acids. The CDR3 sequence is CASSTGQQYEQYF. CDR3 bases: TGTGCCAGCAGCACAGGGCAGCAATACGAGCAGTACTTC.

This chain links TRBV2 with TRBJ2-3; D is possibly TRBD2 (5 bases). CDR1 SNHLY and CDR2 FYNNEI come from the germline V gene. The CDR3 length is 13 residues. With 2 bases removed from V and 4 bases from J, the gap between germline ends came to 7 bases. The CDR3 is CASSERGADTQYF. The DNA for the CDR3 is TGTGCCAGCAGTGAACGGGGAGCAGATACGCAGTATTTT.

This chain joins TRBV4-3 and TRBJ2-1, with 12 bases identical to TRBD2. The J segment lost 3 bases and the V segment lost 4 bases, leaving 1 base of the junction unmatched. The CDR3 totals 15 residues. The germline CDR1 and CDR2 sequences are LGHNA and YSLEER. CDR3 sequence (DNA): TGCGCCAGCAGCCGACTAGCGGGGGACTACAATGAGCAGTTCTTC. It encodes CASSRLAGDYNEQFF.